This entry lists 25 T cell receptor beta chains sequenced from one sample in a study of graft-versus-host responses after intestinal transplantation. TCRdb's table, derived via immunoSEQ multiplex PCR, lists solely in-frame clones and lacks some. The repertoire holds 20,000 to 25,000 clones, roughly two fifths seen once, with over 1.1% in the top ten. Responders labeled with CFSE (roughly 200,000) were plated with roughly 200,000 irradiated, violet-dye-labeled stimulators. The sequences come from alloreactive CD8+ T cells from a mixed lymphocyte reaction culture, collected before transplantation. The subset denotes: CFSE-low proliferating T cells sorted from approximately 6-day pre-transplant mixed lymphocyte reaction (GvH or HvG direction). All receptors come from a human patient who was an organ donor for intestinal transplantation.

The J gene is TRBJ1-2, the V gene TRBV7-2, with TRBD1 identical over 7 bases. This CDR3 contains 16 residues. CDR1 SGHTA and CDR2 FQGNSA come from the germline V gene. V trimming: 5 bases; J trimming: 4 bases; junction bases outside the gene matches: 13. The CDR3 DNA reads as TGTGCCAGCAGCCGGCCGGGACAGACGAGCCTCTATGGCTACACCTTC. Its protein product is CASSRPGQTSLYGYTF.

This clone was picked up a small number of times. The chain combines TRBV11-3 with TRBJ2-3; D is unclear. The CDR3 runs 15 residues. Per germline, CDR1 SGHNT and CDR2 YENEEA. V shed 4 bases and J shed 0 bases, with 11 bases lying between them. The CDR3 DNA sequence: TGTGCCAGCAGCTCTGAGGCTACTAGCACAGATACGCAGTATTTT. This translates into CASSSEATSTDTQYF.

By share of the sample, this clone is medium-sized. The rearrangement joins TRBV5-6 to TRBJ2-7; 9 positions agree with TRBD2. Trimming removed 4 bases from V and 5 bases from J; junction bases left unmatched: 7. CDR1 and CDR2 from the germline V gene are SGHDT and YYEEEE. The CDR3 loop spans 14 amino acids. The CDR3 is CASSDGLARHEQYF. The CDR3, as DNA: TGTGCCAGCAGCGACGGACTAGCGCGACACGAGCAGTACTTC.

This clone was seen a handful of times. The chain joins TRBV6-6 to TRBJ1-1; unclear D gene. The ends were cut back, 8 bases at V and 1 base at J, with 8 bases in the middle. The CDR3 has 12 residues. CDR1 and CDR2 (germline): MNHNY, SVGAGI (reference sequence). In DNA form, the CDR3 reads TGTGCCAGCGGATACAGGAACACTGAAGCTTTCTTT. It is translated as CASGYRNTEAFF.

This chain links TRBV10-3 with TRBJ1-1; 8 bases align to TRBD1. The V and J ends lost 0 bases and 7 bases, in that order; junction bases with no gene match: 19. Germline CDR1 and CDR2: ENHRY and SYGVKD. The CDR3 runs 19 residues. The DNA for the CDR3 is TGTGCCATCAGTGAGTCCGGGGCAGGGGGCCGGACCCAGGGCGATGAAGCTTTCTTT. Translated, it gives CAISESGAGGRTQGDEAFF.

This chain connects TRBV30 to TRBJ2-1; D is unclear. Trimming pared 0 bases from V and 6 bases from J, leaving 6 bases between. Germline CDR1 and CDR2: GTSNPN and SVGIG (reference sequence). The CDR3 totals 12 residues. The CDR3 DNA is TGTGCCTGGAGTGTAGGTTCCAATGAGCAGTTCTTC. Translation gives CAWSVGSNEQFF. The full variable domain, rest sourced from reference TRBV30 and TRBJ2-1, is SQTIHQWPATLVQPVGSPLSLECTVEGTSNPNLYWYRQAAGRGLQLLFYSVGIGQISSEVPQNLSASRPQDRQFILSSKKLLLSDSGFYLCAWSVGSNEQFFGPGTRLTVL.

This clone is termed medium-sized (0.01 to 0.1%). As DNA, the CDR3 is TGTGCCAGCAGTCCCGGGGTACCAGAGCAGTACTTC. Protein sequence: CASSPGVPEQYF. The rearrangement uses TRBV7-9 and TRBJ2-7; D might be TRBD2 (5 bases). CDR3 length: 12 residues. V dropped 6 bases and J dropped 7 bases, with 13 bases sitting between them. Germline V gene sequence: CDR1 SEHNR, CDR2 FQNEAQ (reference sequence).

The DNA of the CDR3 is TGTGCCAGTAGTATAGATTCGGGACCCTACTATGGCTACACCTTC. This sequence encodes CASSIDSGPYYGYTF. J is TRBJ1-2 and V is TRBV19; D may be TRBD1 (5 bases). This CDR3 is 15 amino acids long. Trimming left V 0 bases short and J 3 bases short, with 11 bases between. Germline CDR1 is LNHDA and CDR2 is SQIVND (reference sequence).

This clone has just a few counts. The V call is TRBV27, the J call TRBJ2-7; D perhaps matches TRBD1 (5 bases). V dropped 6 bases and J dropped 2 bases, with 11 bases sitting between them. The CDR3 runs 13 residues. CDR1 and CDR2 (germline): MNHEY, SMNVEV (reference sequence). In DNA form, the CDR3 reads TGTGCCAGCAGGAAAGGGGTAGCCTACGAGCAGTACTTC. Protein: CASRKGVAYEQYF.

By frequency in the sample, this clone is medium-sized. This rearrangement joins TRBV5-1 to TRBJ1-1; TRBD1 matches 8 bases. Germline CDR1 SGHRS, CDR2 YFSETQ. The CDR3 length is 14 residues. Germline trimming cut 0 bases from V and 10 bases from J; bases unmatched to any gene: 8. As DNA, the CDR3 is TGCGCCAGCAGCTTGGCGGGGCAGGGGGCGGGAGCTTTCTTT. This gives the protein CASSLAGQGAGAFF.

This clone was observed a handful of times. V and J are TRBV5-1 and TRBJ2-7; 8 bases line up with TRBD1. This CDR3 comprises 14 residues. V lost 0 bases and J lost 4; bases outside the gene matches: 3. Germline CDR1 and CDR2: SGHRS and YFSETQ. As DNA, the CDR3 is TGCGCCAGCAGCTTGGGGACAGGGCTTTACGAGCAGTACTTC. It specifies CASSLGTGLYEQYF. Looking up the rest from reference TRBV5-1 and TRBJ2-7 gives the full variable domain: KAGVTQTPRYLIKTRGQQVTLSCSPISGHRSVSWYQQTPGQGLQFLFEYFSETQRNKGNFPGRFSGRQFSNSRSEMNVSTLELGDSALYLCASSLGTGLYEQYFGPGTRLTVT.

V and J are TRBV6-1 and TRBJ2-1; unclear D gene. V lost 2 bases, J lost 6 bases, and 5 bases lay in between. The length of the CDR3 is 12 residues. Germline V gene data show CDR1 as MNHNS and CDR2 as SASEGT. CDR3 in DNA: TGTGCCAGCAGTGAATTATCCAATGAGCAGTTCTTC. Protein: CASSELSNEQFF.

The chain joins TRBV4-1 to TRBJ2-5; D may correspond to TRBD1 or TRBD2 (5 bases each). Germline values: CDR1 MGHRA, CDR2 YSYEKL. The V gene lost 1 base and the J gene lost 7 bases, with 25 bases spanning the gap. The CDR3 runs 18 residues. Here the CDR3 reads CASSQGPEGSGFMGTQYF. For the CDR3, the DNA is TGCGCCAGCAGCCAAGGTCCAGAGGGGTCAGGGTTTATGGGGACCCAGTACTTC.

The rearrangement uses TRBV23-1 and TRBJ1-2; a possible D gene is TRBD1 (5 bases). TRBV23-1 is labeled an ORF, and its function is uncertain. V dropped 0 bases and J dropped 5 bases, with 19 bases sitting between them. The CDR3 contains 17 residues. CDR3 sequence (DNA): TGCGCCAGCAGTCAATCGGGGCAGGCAGGAGTAGGGTATGGCTACACCTTC. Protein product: CASSQSGQAGVGYGYTF.

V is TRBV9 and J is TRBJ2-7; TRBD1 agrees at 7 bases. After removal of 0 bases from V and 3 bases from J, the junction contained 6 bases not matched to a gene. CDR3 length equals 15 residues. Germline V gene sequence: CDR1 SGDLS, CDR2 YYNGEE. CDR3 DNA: TGTGCCAGCAGCGTAGCGACAGGGCCTCTCTACGAGCAGTACTTC. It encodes CASSVATGPLYEQYF. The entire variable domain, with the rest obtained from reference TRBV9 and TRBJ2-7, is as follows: DSGVTQTPKHLITATGQRVTLRCSPRSGDLSVYWYQQSLDQGLQFLIQYYNGEERAKGNILERFSAQQFPDLHSELNLSSLELGDSALYFCASSVATGPLYEQYFGPGTRLTVT.

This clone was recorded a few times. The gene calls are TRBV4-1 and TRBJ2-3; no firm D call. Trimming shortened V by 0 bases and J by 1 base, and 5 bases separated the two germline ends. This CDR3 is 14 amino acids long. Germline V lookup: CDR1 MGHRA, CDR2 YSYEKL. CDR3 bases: TGCGCCAGCAGCCAAGACCCGGGCACAGATACGCAGTATTTT. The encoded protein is CASSQDPGTDTQYF.

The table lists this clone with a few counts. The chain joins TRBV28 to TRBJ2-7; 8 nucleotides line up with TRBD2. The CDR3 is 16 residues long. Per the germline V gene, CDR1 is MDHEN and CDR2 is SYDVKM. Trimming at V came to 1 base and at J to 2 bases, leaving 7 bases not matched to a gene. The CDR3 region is CASSLLASGPTYEQYF. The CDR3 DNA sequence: TGTGCCAGCAGTTTATTGGCTAGCGGGCCCACCTACGAGCAGTACTTC.

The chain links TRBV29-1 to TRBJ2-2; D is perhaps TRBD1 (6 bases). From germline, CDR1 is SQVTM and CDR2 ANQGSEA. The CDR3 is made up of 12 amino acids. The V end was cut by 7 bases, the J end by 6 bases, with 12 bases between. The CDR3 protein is CSAVQGSGELFF. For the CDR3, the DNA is TGCAGCGCTGTACAGGGCTCCGGGGAGCTGTTTTTT.

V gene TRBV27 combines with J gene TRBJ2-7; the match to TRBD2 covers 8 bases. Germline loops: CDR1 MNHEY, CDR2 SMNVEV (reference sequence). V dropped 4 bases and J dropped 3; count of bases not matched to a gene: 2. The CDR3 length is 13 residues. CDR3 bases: TGTGCCAGCAGTTGGAGCGGGAGCTACGAGCAGTACTTC. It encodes CASSWSGSYEQYF.

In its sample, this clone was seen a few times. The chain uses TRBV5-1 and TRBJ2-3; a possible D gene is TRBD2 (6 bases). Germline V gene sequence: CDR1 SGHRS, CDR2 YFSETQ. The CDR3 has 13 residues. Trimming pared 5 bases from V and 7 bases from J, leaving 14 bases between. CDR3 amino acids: CASRMFAGHTQYF. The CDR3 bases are TGCGCCAGCAGGATGTTTGCGGGGCATACGCAGTATTTT.

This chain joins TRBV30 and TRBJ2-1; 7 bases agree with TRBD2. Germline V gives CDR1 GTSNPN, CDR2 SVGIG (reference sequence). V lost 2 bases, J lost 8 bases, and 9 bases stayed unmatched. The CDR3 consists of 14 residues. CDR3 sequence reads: CAWSILAGVDEQFF. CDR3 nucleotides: TGTGCCTGGAGTATCTTGGCGGGAGTGGATGAGCAGTTCTTC.

CDR3 amino acids: CAWSVFLGGMKPGELFF. CDR3 bases: TGTGCCTGGAGTGTATTCTTAGGGGGGATGAAACCCGGGGAGCTGTTTTTT. The genes are TRBV30 and TRBJ2-2; D assignment may be TRBD1 or TRBD2 (6 bases each). CDR3 size: 17 residues. V lost 0 bases to trimming and J lost 6 bases, with 20 bases between them. Germline CDR1 reads GTSNPN; CDR2 reads SVGIG (reference sequence). The full variable domain, with the rest looked up from reference TRBV30 and TRBJ2-2, is SQTIHQWPATLVQPVGSPLSLECTVEGTSNPNLYWYRQAAGRGLQLLFYSVGIGQISSEVPQNLSASRPQDRQFILSSKKLLLSDSGFYLCAWSVFLGGMKPGELFFGEGSRLTVL.

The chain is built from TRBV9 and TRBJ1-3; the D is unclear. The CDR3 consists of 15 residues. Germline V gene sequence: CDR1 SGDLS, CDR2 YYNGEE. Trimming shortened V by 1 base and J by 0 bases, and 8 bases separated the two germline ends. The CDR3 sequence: CASSVLGSSGNTIYF. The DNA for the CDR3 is TGTGCCAGCAGCGTATTGGGAAGCTCTGGAAACACCATATATTTT.

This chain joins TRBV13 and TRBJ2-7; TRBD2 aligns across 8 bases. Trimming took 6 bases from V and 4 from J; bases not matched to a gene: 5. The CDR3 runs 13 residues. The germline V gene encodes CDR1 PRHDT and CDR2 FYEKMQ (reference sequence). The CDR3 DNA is TGTGCCAGCAGTGCGGGACTAGGGTACGAGCAGTACTTC. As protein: CASSAGLGYEQYF. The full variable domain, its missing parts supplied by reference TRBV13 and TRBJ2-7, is AAGVIQSPRHLIKEKRETATLKCYPIPRHDTVYWYQQGPGQDPQFLISFYEKMQSDKGSIPDRFSAQQFSDYHSELNMSSLELGDSALYFCASSAGLGYEQYFGPGTRLTVT.

The DNA of the CDR3 is TGTGCCAGCAGCTTAGTAGCGTTGAGCACAGATACGCAGTATTTT. Residues: CASSLVALSTDTQYF. This chain links TRBV7-2 with TRBJ2-3; a possible D gene is TRBD2 (5 bases). The CDR3 spans 15 residues. Germline V gene sequence: CDR1 SGHTA, CDR2 FQGNSA. Trimming took 1 base from V and 0 from J, leaving 8 bases between them.